The rows below give T cell receptor beta chains drawn from one sample of a study of blood T cell repertoires in COVID-19. The data were produced by immunoSEQ multiplex PCR, yet TCRdb's version contains in-frame clones alone and is incomplete. This sample carries fewer than 100,000 clones, over 75% of them seen once, and the ten largest clones take around 40%. Material: peripheral blood. These receptor sequences come from a human donor in a cohort sampled during active COVID-19. The CDR3 runs from the conserved cysteine through the conserved F or W. D genes are given only for firm matches. The size entry is marked missing in some rows and otherwise reads once, few, many or a size class.

size | J | V | length | D | DNA | CDR3
once | TRBJ1-2 | TRBV9 | 17 | TRBD1 | TGTGCCAGCAGCGCGGGACAGGGCGCGCGGTCACTCTATGGCTACACCTTC | CASSAGQGARSLYGYTF
once | TRBJ2-3 | TRBV19 | 14 | - | TGTGCCAGTAGTAGCGGGGGCATCCCGGGTACGCAGTATTTT | CASSSGGIPGTQYF
- | TRBJ1-5 | TRBV19 | 16 | TRBD1 | TGTGCCAGTAGTAGACAGGGACAGTTGAGCAATCAGCCCCAGCATTTT | CASSRQGQLSNQPQHF
- | TRBJ2-1 | TRBV13 | 19 | TRBD2 | TGTGCCAGCAGCTTAAGGGAGCGGGGGGCCGGAGCTCCAGGCAATGAGCAGTTCTTC | CASSLRERGAGAPGNEQFF
- | TRBJ2-2 | TRBV2 | 14 | - | TGTGCCAGCAGCTATCAGGGGAACACCGGGGAGCTGTTTTTT | CASSYQGNTGELFF
- | TRBJ2-1 | TRBV19 | 14 | TRBD2 | TGTGCCAGTAGTCCCCGGGGGGGTCACAATGAGCAGTTCTTC | CASSPRGGHNEQFF
- | TRBJ2-5 | TRBV5-1 | 15 | - | TGCGCCAGCAGCTCAACCGGGCAGGGGCTGGAGACCCAGTACTTC | CASSSTGQGLETQYF
- | TRBJ2-7 | TRBV7-2 | 15 | TRBD1 | TGTGCCAGCAGCGAACACAGGGGTAACTCCTACGAGCAGTACTTC | CASSEHRGNSYEQYF
- | TRBJ2-3 | TRBV2 | 14 | - | TGTGCCAGCCTCGCGGGGCTTGCCACAGATACGCAGTATTTT | CASLAGLATDTQYF
- | TRBJ2-7 | TRBV5-1 | 14 | TRBD1 | TGCGCCAGCAGCTTGTCTGAGACAGGGGTCGAGCAGTACTTC | CASSLSETGVEQYF
- | TRBJ2-3 | TRBV9 | 14 | - | TGTGCCAGCAGCGTAGGGGGGGTCGCAGATACGCAGTATTTT | CASSVGGVADTQYF
- | TRBJ1-5 | TRBV4-2 | 15 | - | TGTGCCAGCAGCCAAGACCAGGGTAGCAATCAGCCCCAGCATTTT | CASSQDQGSNQPQHF
- | TRBJ1-2 | TRBV2 | 14 | - | TGTGCCAGCATGCGGGCCGCGCCAAACTATGGCTACACCTTC | CASMRAAPNYGYTF
- | TRBJ2-2 | TRBV29-1 | 13 | - | TGCAGCGGATCGGAGTCATCGGCCGGGGAGCTGTTTTTT | CSGSESSAGELFF
- | TRBJ2-7 | TRBV7-3 | 15 | - | TGTGCCAGCAGCTTTTCGGCTAGTCTGATCGGTGAGCAGTACTTC | CASSFSASLIGEQYF
- | TRBJ1-2 | TRBV6-2/TRBV6-3 | 18 | - | TGTGCCAGCAGTTACTCGATTGGATCCGAGGTGCCTAACTATGGCTACACCTTC | CASSYSIGSEVPNYGYTF
- | TRBJ2-4 | TRBV15 | 16 | TRBD2 | TGTGCCACCAGCAGAGAAGCGGGAGTTACCAAAAACATTCAGTACTTC | CATSREAGVTKNIQYF
- | TRBJ1-1 | TRBV5-6 | 14 | TRBD1 | TGTGCCAGCACACAGGGGGCGTTGAACACTGAAGCTTTCTTT | CASTQGALNTEAFF
- | TRBJ2-7 | TRBV7-2 | 14 | TRBD2 | TGTGCCAGCAGCCGGAGCGGGGGGGCCTACGAGCAGTACTTC | CASSRSGGAYEQYF
- | TRBJ2-4 | TRBV10-1 | 17 | TRBD1 | TGCGCCAGTCGTAGTGACAGGGCCCAATACCTCGCAAACATTCAGTACTTC | CASRSDRAQYLANIQYF
- | TRBJ1-1 | TRBV3-1/TRBV3-2 | 14 | TRBD1 | TGTGCCAGCAGCCCCATGTCGACAGGGCGTGAGGCTTTCTTT | CASSPMSTGREAFF
- | TRBJ2-1 | TRBV25-1 | 14 | TRBD2 | TGTGCCAGCAGTGTTGGGGGAGGGGTCCATGAGCAGTTCTTC | CASSVGGGVHEQFF
- | TRBJ2-7 | TRBV19 | 15 | - | TGTGCCAGTAGTTCCCGACAGAAGTCCTCCTACGAGCAGTACTTC | CASSSRQKSSYEQYF
- | TRBJ1-5 | TRBV27 | 16 | TRBD1 | TGTGCCAGCAGTTTCGATTACCCAGGGGGCGGTCAGCCCCAGCATTTT | CASSFDYPGGGQPQHF
- | TRBJ1-4 | TRBV7-9 | 14 | TRBD1 | TGTGCCAGCAGCTCCGGGACAGGGGAAGAAAAACTGTTTTTT | CASSSGTGEEKLFF
- | TRBJ2-1 | TRBV29-1 | 13 | - | TGCAGCGTCGCCCCTGAGGTTCGCCGGGAGCAGTTCTTC | CSVAPEVRREQFF
- | TRBJ2-1 | TRBV6-5 | 12 | - | TGTGCCAGCAGTTCCACAGGGCAACAGCAGTTCTTC | CASSSTGQQQFF